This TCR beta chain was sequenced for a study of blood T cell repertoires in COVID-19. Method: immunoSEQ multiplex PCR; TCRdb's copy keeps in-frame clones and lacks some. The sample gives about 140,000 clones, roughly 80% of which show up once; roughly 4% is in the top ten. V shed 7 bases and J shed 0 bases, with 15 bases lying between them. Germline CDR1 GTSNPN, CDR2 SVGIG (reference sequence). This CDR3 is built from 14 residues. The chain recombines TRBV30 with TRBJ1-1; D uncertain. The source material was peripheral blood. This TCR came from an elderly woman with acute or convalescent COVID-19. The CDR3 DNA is TGTGCCTCCACCGGGTTCCGAATGAACACTGAAGCTTTCTTT. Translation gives CASTGFRMNTEAFF.